This passage covers 29 T cell receptor beta chains from one sample sequenced in a study of PD-L1 blockade in urothelial cancer. Using immunoSEQ multiplex PCR, the repertoire was profiled, and TCRdb retains in-frame clones only, with some absent. The table records 35,000 or so clones, just over 35% of them present only once. The source was tumor tissue, collected before atezolizumab (anti-PD-L1) treatment. The receptor source for this set is a man in his 60s with urothelial cancer.

V usage is TRBV19 and J usage is TRBJ1-5, with 11 bases identical to TRBD1. The germline CDR1 and CDR2 sequences are LNHDA and SQIVND (reference sequence). Trimming at V came to 7 bases and at J to 2 bases, leaving 4 bases not matched to a gene. The CDR3 length is 15 residues. The CDR3 loop is CASTPGQGGNQPQHF. DNA for the CDR3: TGTGCCAGTACCCCGGGACAGGGGGGCAATCAGCCCCAGCATTTT.

This clone was seen a few times. This chain links TRBV4-1 with TRBJ2-6; TRBD1 might be the D (6 bases). The CDR3 consists of 16 residues. V was pared by 4 bases and J by 1 base, with 11 bases between. CDR1 MGHRA and CDR2 YSYEKL come from the germline V gene. The CDR3 spells CASSPQQGSGANVLTF. CDR3 in DNA: TGCGCCAGCAGCCCCCAACAGGGTTCTGGGGCCAACGTCCTGACTTTC.

This chain joins TRBV6-8 and TRBJ1-2; D not certain. V lost 0 bases and J 4 bases, leaving 6 bases between the germline ends. CDR3 length: 13 amino acids. CDR1 is MNHGY and CDR2 is SAAAGT in the germline V gene. The CDR3 loop reads CASSYSIPYGYTF. As DNA, the CDR3 is TGTGCCAGCAGTTACTCGATCCCCTATGGCTACACCTTC.

This rearrangement joins TRBV7-6 to TRBJ1-1; tentative D call: TRBD1 (6 bases). The CDR3 covers 14 residues. Germline lookup yields CDR1 SGHVS and CDR2 FNYEAQ. The V end was cut by 5 bases, the J end by 2 bases, with 12 bases between. For the CDR3, the DNA is TGTGCCAGCAGCGGACAGAGGGGCAACACTGAAGCTTTCTTT. This encodes CASSGQRGNTEAFF.

This clone was recorded many times. J is TRBJ1-5 and V is TRBV11-3; D gene ambiguous. Germline loops: CDR1 SGHNT, CDR2 YENEEA. This CDR3 comprises 17 residues. Trimming took off 3 bases at V and 5 bases at J, with 20 bases between the two ends. The CDR3 here is CASSLWQSVWRDQPQHF. CDR3 sequence (DNA): TGTGCCAGCAGCTTGTGGCAGTCGGTTTGGAGGGATCAGCCCCAGCATTTT.

The table lists this clone with many counts. The chain combines TRBV6-8 with TRBJ2-2; 9 bases match TRBD2. The trim removed 6 bases at V and 7 bases at J, leaving 9 bases unmatched. CDR1 MNHGY and CDR2 SAAAGT come from the germline V gene. CDR3 size: 15 residues. The DNA for the CDR3 is TGTGCCAGCAGGCGAGGTCTAGCGGGGAGCGGGGAGCTGTTTTTT. Translation: CASRRGLAGSGELFF.

The V and J genes are TRBV6-8 and TRBJ1-4; weak D call: TRBD1 (5 bases). Trimming removed 5 bases from V and 0 bases from J, with 10 bases in between. The CDR3 extends over 15 amino acids. CDR1 is MNHGY and CDR2 is SAAAGT in the germline V gene. CDR3 bases: TGTGCCAGCAGTAGAGACAGCGCAACTAATGAAAAACTGTTTTTT. It is translated as CASSRDSATNEKLFF.

The chain has TRBV15 and TRBJ2-6; D is ambiguous. The ends were cut back, 1 base at V and 3 bases at J, with 4 bases in the middle. Germline CDR1 LNHNV, CDR2 YYDKDF (reference sequence). This CDR3 is 14 amino acids long. The CDR3 nucleotides read TGTGCCACCAGCAGAGGGGGTGGGGCCAACGTCCTGACTTTC. This sequence encodes CATSRGGGANVLTF.

Regarding this clone: This sample includes further DNA sequences coding for the same CDR3. J is TRBJ2-1 and V is TRBV30; 11 positions agree with TRBD2. Germline CDR1 and CDR2: GTSNPN and SVGIG (reference sequence). This CDR3 has 15 amino acids. V trimming: 2 bases; J trimming: 3 bases; junction bases outside the gene matches: 3. The CDR3 region has the DNA TGTGCCTGGAGTCGGGGGACTAGCGGCTACAATGAGCAGTTCTTC. It specifies CAWSRGTSGYNEQFF.

This chain joins TRBV6-7 and TRBJ1-4; the D is unclear. TRBV6-7 is an ORF, and what it does is uncertain. V gave up 3 bases and J gave up 7 bases, with 18 bases separating them. The CDR3 is 16 residues long. DNA of the CDR3: TGTGCCAGCAGTTATTTAGATCGGCCTCGGGGTGAAAAACTGTTTTTT. As protein: CASSYLDRPRGEKLFF.

The CDR3 DNA is TGTGCCAGTAGTTGGGATGAAAAACTGTTTTTT. Its translation: CASSWDEKLFF. This sequence joins TRBV19 and TRBJ1-4; D is unclear. The CDR3 has 11 amino acids. Between the trimmed V and J ends, which lost 5 bases and 6 bases, there was a span of 4 bases. Germline loops: CDR1 LNHDA, CDR2 SQIVND (reference sequence).

The chain couples TRBV9 to TRBJ1-2; D unclear. This CDR3 contains 14 residues. Germline V gene sequence: CDR1 SGDLS, CDR2 YYNGEE. Trimming removed 0 bases at V and 4 bases at J, with 10 bases between. The CDR3 sequence: CASSVEDSTYGYTF. The CDR3 coding sequence is TGTGCCAGCAGCGTAGAGGACTCAACCTATGGCTACACCTTC. Supplemented by reference TRBV9 and TRBJ1-2, the full variable domain reads DSGVTQTPKHLITATGQRVTLRCSPRSGDLSVYWYQQSLDQGLQFLIQYYNGEERAKGNILERFSAQQFPDLHSELNLSSLELGDSALYFCASSVEDSTYGYTFGSGTRLTVV.

This clone has more than one count but fewer than ten. This chain uses TRBV29-1 with TRBJ2-5; D is possibly TRBD2 (5 bases). The CDR3 runs to 12 residues. Germline CDR1 reads SQVTM; CDR2 reads ANQGSEA. V lost 6 bases to trimming and J lost 4 bases, with 12 bases between them. In DNA form, the CDR3 reads TGCAGCGTCGCACTAGTAGGAGAGACCCAGTACTTC. It is translated as CSVALVGETQYF.

In its sample, this clone was seen a few times. A read error may account for a junction end that differs from germline. The V call is TRBV18, the J call TRBJ2-1; tentatively, D is TRBD1 (6 bases). Germline V gives CDR1 KGHSH, CDR2 LQKENI. CDR3 length equals 17 residues. This CDR3 reads CASSPLHLGGRYNEQFF. For the CDR3, the DNA is TGTGCCAGCTCCCCACTCCATTTAGGGGGACGTTACAATGAGCAGTTCTTC.

This clone is a singleton in its sample. This chain links TRBV5-1 with TRBJ2-5; TRBD1 might be the D (6 bases). The CDR3 spans 14 residues. V was cut by 4 bases and J by 0 bases, with 10 bases left in between. CDR1 SGHRS and CDR2 YFSETQ come from the germline V gene. The CDR3 reads CASSEGHNQETQYF. The CDR3 coding sequence is TGCGCCAGCAGCGAGGGACATAACCAAGAGACCCAGTACTTC. Based on the CDR3 plus reference TRBV5-1 and TRBJ2-5, the full variable domain is KAGVTQTPRYLIKTRGQQVTLSCSPISGHRSVSWYQQTPGQGLQFLFEYFSETQRNKGNFPGRFSGRQFSNSRSEMNVSTLELGDSALYLCASSEGHNQETQYFGPGTRLLVL.

This clone has just a few counts. This sequence joins TRBV7-5 and TRBJ1-2; no check of the table's D call, TRBD1, against the DNA was made. TRBV7-5 is shown as a pseudogene. CDR3 length: 14 amino acids. The CDR3 spells CASSLDATAYGYTF. The CDR3 DNA is TGTGCCAGCAGCCTAGATGCGACAGCCTATGGCTACACCTTC.

The J gene is TRBJ2-2, the V gene TRBV5-1; D not resolved. With 0 bases removed from V and 1 base from J, the gap between germline ends came to 7 bases. CDR3 size: 15 residues. Germline CDR1 and CDR2: SGHRS and YFSETQ. CDR3 amino acids: CASSLVGGNTGELFF. The DNA of the CDR3 is TGCGCCAGCAGCTTGGTCGGCGGGAACACCGGGGAGCTGTTTTTT.

The sample holds a few counts of this clone. V gene TRBV23-1 combines with J gene TRBJ2-7; D gene unclear. TRBV23-1 is placed among ORFs of uncertain function. V dropped 6 bases and J dropped 2 bases, with 17 bases sitting between them. There are 15 residues in the CDR3. For the CDR3, the DNA is TGCGCCAGCAGCCAAGATCGTAGCAACACCTACGAGCAGTACTTC. This gives the protein CASSQDRSNTYEQYF.

This chain joins TRBV6-8 and TRBJ1-4; 8 bases line up with TRBD1. The CDR3 loop spans 15 amino acids. Germline V gene sequence: CDR1 MNHGY, CDR2 SAAAGT. Germline trimming cut 6 bases from V and 9 bases from J; bases unmatched to any gene: 12. CDR3 region: CASRAEVTGAQKLFF. For the CDR3, the DNA is TGTGCCAGCAGGGCGGAGGTGACAGGGGCCCAAAAACTGTTTTTT.

This clone was counted a few times. This sequence joins TRBV6-7 and TRBJ1-3; 9 nucleotides line up with TRBD1. TRBV6-7 is designated an ORF whose function remains uncertain. The V and J ends lost 10 bases and 15 bases, in that order; junction bases with no gene match: 10. This CDR3 region has 11 residues. This chain's CDR3 is CAIRGQGTEYF. The CDR3, as DNA: TGTGCCATCAGGGGACAGGGCACCGAATATTTT.

The chain is built from TRBV4-1 and TRBJ2-7; 10 positions agree with TRBD2. Germline V lookup: CDR1 MGHRA, CDR2 YSYEKL. The CDR3 is 17 amino acids. V shed 3 bases, J shed 1 base, and the junction held 9 bases outside the gene matches. This CDR3 is CASSHLIGLAESYEQYF. The CDR3 DNA follows: TGCGCCAGCAGCCATTTAATAGGACTAGCGGAGTCCTACGAGCAGTACTTC.

The J gene is TRBJ2-5, the V gene TRBV28, with 7 positions matching TRBD1. The CDR3 sequence is 15 residues long. The V segment lost 2 bases and the J segment 3 bases; nucleotides outside the gene matches: 6. Germline CDR1 MDHEN, CDR2 SYDVKM. The CDR3 protein is CASSLIRQGEETQYF. The DNA for the CDR3 is TGTGCCAGCAGTTTAATCAGACAGGGAGAAGAGACCCAGTACTTC.

The genes are TRBV19 and TRBJ1-6; no clear D. Germline assignment: CDR1 LNHDA and CDR2 SQIVND (reference sequence). V was trimmed by 3 bases and J by 7 bases, leaving 10 bases between them. This CDR3 is 14 amino acids long. Here the CDR3 reads CASSMGGGNSPLHF. The DNA for the CDR3 is TGTGCCAGTAGTATGGGCGGCGGGAATTCACCCCTCCACTTT.

This chain joins TRBV5-1 and TRBJ2-3, with 8 positions matching TRBD1. Germline V gives CDR1 SGHRS, CDR2 YFSETQ. The ends lost 0 bases at V and 5 bases at J; junction bases unmatched: 5. The CDR3 is 15 residues long. The CDR3 is CASSLAQGARDTQYF. CDR3 bases: TGCGCCAGCAGCTTGGCGCAGGGGGCAAGAGATACGCAGTATTTT.

The chain is built from TRBV6-8 and TRBJ2-7, with TRBD1 matching over 9 bases. Germline V gene sequence: CDR1 MNHGY, CDR2 SAAAGT. This CDR3 is built from 14 residues. V trimming: 5 bases; J trimming: 1 base; junction bases outside the gene matches: 3. Here the CDR3 DNA reads TGTGCCAGCAGTGTGGACAGGGGTTCCTACGAGCAGTACTTC. Translated, it gives CASSVDRGSYEQYF.

The chain joins TRBV18 to TRBJ2-1, with TRBD2 matching over 7 bases. V lost 3 bases, J lost 0 bases, and 5 bases stayed unmatched. Germline values: CDR1 KGHSH, CDR2 LQKENI. The CDR3 loop spans 16 amino acids. The CDR3 DNA sequence: TGTGCCAGCTCACCCCCCGGGGGGAGCTCCTACAATGAGCAGTTCTTC. Encoded protein: CASSPPGGSSYNEQFF.

The chain is built from TRBV10-3 and TRBJ2-1, with unresolved D. CDR3 length: 12 amino acids. Trimming took 4 bases from V and 10 from J, leaving 11 bases between them. Germline CDR1 ENHRY, CDR2 SYGVKD. The CDR3 DNA reads TGTGCCATCAGTGCACTCCGGACGGAGCAGTTCTTC. It is translated as CAISALRTEQFF.

This clone was counted ten times or more. The V and J genes are TRBV11-3 and TRBJ2-7, with a weak D call TRBD2 (7 bases). The V end was cut by 5 bases, the J end by 4 bases, with 15 bases between. The CDR3 has 14 residues. Per germline, CDR1 SGHNT and CDR2 YENEEA. For the CDR3, the DNA is TGTGCCAGCAGCCCCGGTCGGGGGGCGTACGAGCAGTACTTC. Its translation: CASSPGRGAYEQYF.

This clone was seen once. The chain employs TRBV19 and TRBJ2-7; possibly TRBD1 for D (6 bases). Germline CDR1 is LNHDA and CDR2 is SQIVND (reference sequence). The CDR3 spans 14 residues. V lost 5 bases, J lost 5 bases, and 16 bases lay in between. The CDR3 protein is CASSLLSRGHEQYF. CDR3 DNA sequence: TGTGCCAGTAGTCTATTAAGCAGGGGCCACGAGCAGTACTTC.